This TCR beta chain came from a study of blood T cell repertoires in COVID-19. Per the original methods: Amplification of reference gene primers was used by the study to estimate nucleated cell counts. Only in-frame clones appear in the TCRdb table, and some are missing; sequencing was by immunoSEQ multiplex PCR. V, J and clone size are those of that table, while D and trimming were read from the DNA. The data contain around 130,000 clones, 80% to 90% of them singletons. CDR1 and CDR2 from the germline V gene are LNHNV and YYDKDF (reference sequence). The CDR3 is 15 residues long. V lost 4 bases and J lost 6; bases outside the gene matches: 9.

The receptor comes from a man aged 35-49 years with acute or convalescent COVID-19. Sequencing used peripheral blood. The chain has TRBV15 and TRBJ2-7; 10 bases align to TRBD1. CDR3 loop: CATSKGQGSGGEQYF. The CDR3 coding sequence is TGTGCCACCAGCAAGGGACAGGGGTCGGGTGGCGAGCAGTACTTC.